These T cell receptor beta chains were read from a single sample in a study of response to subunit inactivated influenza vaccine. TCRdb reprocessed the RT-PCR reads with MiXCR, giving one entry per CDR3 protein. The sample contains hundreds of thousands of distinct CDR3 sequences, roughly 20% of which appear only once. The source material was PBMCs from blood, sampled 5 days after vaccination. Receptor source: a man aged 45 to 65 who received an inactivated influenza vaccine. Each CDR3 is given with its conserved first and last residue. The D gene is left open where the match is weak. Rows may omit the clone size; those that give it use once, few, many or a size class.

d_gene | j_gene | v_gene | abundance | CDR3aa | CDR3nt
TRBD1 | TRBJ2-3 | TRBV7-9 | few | CASSPRQGTTDTQYF | TGTGCCAGCAGCCCACGACAGGGTACCACAGATACGCAGTATTTT
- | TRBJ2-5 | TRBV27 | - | CASSLSGRHAETQYF | TGTGCCAGCAGTTTATCAGGCAGGCACGCAGAGACCCAGTACTTC
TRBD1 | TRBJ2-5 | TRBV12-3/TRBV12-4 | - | CASSLGQGAKETQYF | TGTGCCAGCAGTTTGGGACAGGGGGCTAAAGAGACCCAGTACTTC
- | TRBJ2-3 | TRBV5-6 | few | CASSLLVGADTQYF | TGTGCCAGCAGCTTGTTGGTAGGGGCAGATACGCAGTATTTT
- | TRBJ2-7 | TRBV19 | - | CASSIRGPAGAYEQYF | TGTGCCAGTAGTATAAGAGGACCGGCAGGAGCCTACGAGCAGTACTTC
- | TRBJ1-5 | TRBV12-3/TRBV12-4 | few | CASSFGDAVSNQPQHF | TGTGCCAGCAGTTTTGGGGACGCCGTTAGCAATCAGCCCCAGCATTTT
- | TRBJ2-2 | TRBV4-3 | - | CASGAGAYTGELFF | TGCGCCAGCGGGGCAGGGGCTTACACCGGGGAGCTGTTTTTT
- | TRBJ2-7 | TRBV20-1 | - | CSARDSSGISYEQYF | TGCAGTGCTAGAGATTCGTCGGGGATTTCCTACGAGCAGTACTTC
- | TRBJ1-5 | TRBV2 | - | CASSAQHSNQPQHF | TGTGCCAGCAGTGCCCAGCATAGCAATCAGCCCCAGCATTTT
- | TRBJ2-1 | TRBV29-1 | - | CSVGYSYGGNEQFF | TGCAGCGTTGGTTACAGTTACGGAGGCAATGAGCAGTTCTTC
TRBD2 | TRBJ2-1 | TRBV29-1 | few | CSVRRWEGLGNEQFF | TGCAGCGTCCGGAGGTGGGAGGGCCTTGGAAATGAGCAGTTCTTC
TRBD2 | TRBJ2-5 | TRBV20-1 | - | CSARDSSGRAQETQYF | TGCAGTGCTAGAGATTCGAGCGGGAGGGCCCAAGAGACCCAGTACTTC
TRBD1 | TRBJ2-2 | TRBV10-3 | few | CAISDLTGDTGELFF | TGTGCCATCAGTGACCTGACAGGGGACACCGGGGAGCTGTTTTTT
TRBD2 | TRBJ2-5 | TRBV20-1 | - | CSVGSGLRGGETQYF | TGCAGTGTCGGCTCAGGGCTTCGGGGGGGGGAGACCCAGTACTTC
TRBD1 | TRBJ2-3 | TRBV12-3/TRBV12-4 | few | CASTGTGGTDTQYF | TGTGCCAGCACCGGGACAGGGGGCACAGATACGCAGTATTTT
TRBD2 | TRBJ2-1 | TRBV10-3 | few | CAITAMISGNEQFF | TGTGCCATCACGGCTATGATTAGCGGGAATGAGCAGTTCTTC
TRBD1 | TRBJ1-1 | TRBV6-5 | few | CASSYEGGRNTEAFF | TGTGCCAGCAGTTATGAAGGGGGCCGGAACACTGAAGCTTTCTTT
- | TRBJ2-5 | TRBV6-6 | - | CASRYRDDETQYF | TGTGCCAGCAGATATCGGGACGATGAGACCCAGTACTTC
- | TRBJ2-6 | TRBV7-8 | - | CASSLATGTVLTF | TGTGCCAGCAGCTTAGCTACAGGGACCGTCCTGACTTTC
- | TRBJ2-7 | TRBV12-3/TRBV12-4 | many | CASSLVTGEQYF | TGTGCCAGCAGTTTGGTAACAGGGGAGCAGTACTTC
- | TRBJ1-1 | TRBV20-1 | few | CSARDRTAWLGGFF | TGCAGTGCTAGAGACAGGACAGCCTGGTTGGGGGGTTTCTTT
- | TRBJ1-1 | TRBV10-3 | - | CAISEIGSMNTEAFF | TGTGCCATCAGTGAAATAGGATCCATGAACACTGAAGCTTTCTTT
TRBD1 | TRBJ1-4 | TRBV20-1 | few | CSAITGAGNEKLFF | TGCAGTGCTATAACAGGGGCGGGTAATGAAAAACTGTTTTTT
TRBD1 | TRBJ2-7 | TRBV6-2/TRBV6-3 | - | CASRLTGDAEQYF | TGTGCCAGCAGACTGACAGGGGATGCCGAGCAGTACTTC
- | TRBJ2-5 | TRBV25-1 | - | CASRGGPWETQYF | TGTGCCAGCAGGGGGGGGCCGTGGGAGACCCAGTACTTC
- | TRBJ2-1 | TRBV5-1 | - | CASSLGQDYNEQFF | TGCGCCAGCAGCTTGGGGCAAGATTACAATGAGCAGTTCTTC
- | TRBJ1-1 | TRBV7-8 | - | CASRDPGSTEAFF | TGTGCCAGCAGGGACCCAGGTTCCACTGAAGCTTTCTTT
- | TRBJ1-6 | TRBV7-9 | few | CASSGGDNSPLHF | TGTGCCAGCAGTGGAGGGGACAATTCACCCCTCCACTTT
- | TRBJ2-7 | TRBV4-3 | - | CASSQDRVKTAYEQYF | TGCGCCAGCAGCCAAGACAGGGTGAAAACAGCCTACGAGCAGTACTTC
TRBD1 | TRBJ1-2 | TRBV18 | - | CASSRVGQGIPYGYTF | TGTGCCAGCTCCCGCGTGGGACAGGGGATACCCTATGGCTACACCTTC
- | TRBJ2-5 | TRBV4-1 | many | CASSQVGAGRETQYF | TGCGCCAGCAGCCAAGTCGGGGCAGGGAGAGAGACCCAGTACTTC
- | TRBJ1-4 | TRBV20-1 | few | CSAPDRNEKLFF | TGCAGTGCTCCAGACCGTAATGAAAAACTGTTTTTT
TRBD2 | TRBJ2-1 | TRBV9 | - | CASSPWSGVTYNEQFF | TGTGCCAGCAGCCCTTGGAGCGGGGTTACCTACAATGAGCAGTTCTTC
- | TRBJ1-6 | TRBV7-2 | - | CASSRGGSMPLHF | TGTGCCAGCAGCCGGGGAGGGAGCATGCCCCTCCACTTT
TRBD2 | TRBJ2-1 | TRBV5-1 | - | CASSIVAGVSYNEQFF | TGCGCCAGCAGCATAGTAGCGGGAGTGTCCTACAATGAGCAGTTCTTC
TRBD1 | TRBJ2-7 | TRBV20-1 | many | CSARDHGTGSEQYF | TGCAGTGCTAGGGACCACGGGACAGGGAGCGAGCAGTACTTC
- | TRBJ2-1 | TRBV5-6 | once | CASSPGQSNEQFF | TGTGCCAGCAGCCCCGGACAGAGTAATGAGCAGTTCTTC
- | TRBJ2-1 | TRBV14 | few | CASSPQVNNEQFF | TGTGCCAGCAGCCCCCAGGTAAACAATGAGCAGTTCTTC
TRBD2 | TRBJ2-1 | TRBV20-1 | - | CSARETSGGVNEQFF | TGCAGTGCTAGGGAGACTAGCGGGGGGGTCAATGAGCAGTTCTTC
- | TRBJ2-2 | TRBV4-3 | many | CASSRGSGVPTGELFF | TGCGCCAGCAGCCGGGGCTCAGGGGTTCCGACCGGGGAGCTGTTTTTT
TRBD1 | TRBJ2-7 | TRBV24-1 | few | CATSDPTGGSYEQYF | TGTGCCACCAGTGATCCAACAGGGGGGTCCTACGAGCAGTACTTC
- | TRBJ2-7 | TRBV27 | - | CASSLSRDSLDYEQYF | TGTGCCAGCAGTTTATCTCGTGACAGCTTGGATTACGAGCAGTACTTC
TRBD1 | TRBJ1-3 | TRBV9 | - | CASSTGQGSGNTIYF | TGTGCCAGCAGCACGGGACAGGGCTCTGGAAACACCATATATTTT
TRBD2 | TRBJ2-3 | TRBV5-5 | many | CASSVAGGGTDTQYF | TGTGCCAGCAGCGTAGCGGGAGGCGGCACAGATACGCAGTATTTT
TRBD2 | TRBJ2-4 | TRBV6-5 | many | CASSYSKGGTNIQYF | TGTGCCAGCAGTTACTCGAAGGGAGGGACCAACATTCAGTACTTC
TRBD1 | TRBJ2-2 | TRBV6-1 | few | CANKRGGTGVTGELFF | TGTGCCAATAAAAGGGGAGGGACAGGGGTCACCGGGGAGCTGTTTTTT
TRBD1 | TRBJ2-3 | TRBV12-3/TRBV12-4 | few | CASSFRGLNTDTQYF | TGTGCCAGCAGTTTTAGGGGGCTTAACACAGATACGCAGTATTTT
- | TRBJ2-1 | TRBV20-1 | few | CRPSGENEQFF | TGCAGGCCTTCGGGGGAAAATGAGCAGTTCTTC
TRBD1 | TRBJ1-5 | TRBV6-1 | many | CASSPDRGQPQHF | TGTGCCAGCAGTCCGGACAGGGGTCAGCCCCAGCATTTT
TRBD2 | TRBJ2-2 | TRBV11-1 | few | CASSSGLAGVMDTGELFF | TGTGCCAGCAGCTCTGGACTAGCGGGAGTGATGGACACCGGGGAGCTGTTTTTT
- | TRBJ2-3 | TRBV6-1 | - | CASSPMGRERKTQYF | TGTGCCAGCAGCCCCATGGGACGGGAGAGGAAGACGCAGTATTTT
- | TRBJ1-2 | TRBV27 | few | CASRHPEGVGYTF | TGTGCCAGCAGGCACCCTGAGGGGGTCGGCTACACCTTC
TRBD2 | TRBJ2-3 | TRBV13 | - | CASSLADGGFGLAGAGADTQYF | TGTGCCAGCAGCTTAGCCGACGGAGGGTTTGGGCTAGCGGGAGCCGGAGCAGATACGCAGTATTTT
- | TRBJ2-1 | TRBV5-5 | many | CASSLWEREQFF | TGTGCCAGCAGCTTGTGGGAGAGGGAGCAGTTCTTC
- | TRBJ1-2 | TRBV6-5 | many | CASSYTGFGYTF | TGTGCCAGCAGCTATACAGGGTTCGGCTACACCTTC
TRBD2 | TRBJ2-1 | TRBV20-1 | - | CSAGTSGRLWEQFF | TGCAGTGCTGGGACTAGCGGGAGGTTGTGGGAGCAGTTCTTC
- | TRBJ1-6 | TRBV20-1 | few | CSARDQLLNSPLHF | TGCAGTGCTAGAGATCAACTGCTTAATTCACCCCTCCACTTT
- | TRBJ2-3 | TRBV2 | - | CASSEALLVRQDTQYF | TGTGCCAGCAGTGAAGCGCTTCTAGTCCGGCAAGATACGCAGTATTTT
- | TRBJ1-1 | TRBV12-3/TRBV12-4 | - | CASRTVKMNTEAFF | TGTGCCAGCAGGACAGTTAAGATGAACACTGAAGCTTTCTTT
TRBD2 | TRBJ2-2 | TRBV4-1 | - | CASSQDRTSERGELFF | TGCGCCAGCAGCCAAGATAGGACTAGCGAGAGGGGGGAGCTGTTTTTT